One T cell receptor beta chain is described in this entry. From RNA transcripts, TCR beta CDR3 regions were amplified. HTBI primers were used for first-round RT-PCR of the TCR CDR3. TCRdb re-called the multiplex PCR reads with MiXCR, one entry per CDR3 protein. The data contain 730,000 or so distinct CDR3 sequences, around a sixth of them singletons. This sample stems from a study of T cells in Graves' hyperthyroidism and ophthalmopathy. For the study at large: It was at initial diagnosis, before any treatment, that peripheral blood was collected.

Sample: blood. The clonotype comes from a woman in her forties or fifties with Graves' hyperthyroidism that later progressed to Graves' ophthalmopathy.

The CDR3 nucleotides read TGTGCCAGCAGCCTAGGTGGGGCCAACGTCCTGACTTTC. Translating it yields CASSLGGANVLTF. V is TRBV7-9 and J is TRBJ2-6; D remains ambiguous. Germline loops: CDR1 SEHNR, CDR2 FQNEAQ (reference sequence). The CDR3 is 13 amino acids. V was pared by 5 bases and J by 3 bases, with 5 bases between. Together with reference TRBV7-9 and TRBJ2-6, the CDR3 gives the full variable domain: DTGVSQNPRHKITKRGQNVTFRCDPISEHNRLYWYRQTLGQGPEFLTYFQNEAQLEKSRLLSDRFSAERPKGSFSTLEIQRTEQGDSAMYLCASSLGGANVLTFGAGSRLTVL.